These 15 T cell receptor beta chains were sequenced from one sample in a study of regulatory T cells in long-lasting Graves disease. The time point is: newly diagnosed GD, antithyroid drugs for less than 3 months. RNA from PBMCs was the source of the TCR library. Construction of the TCR beta libraries employed iRepertoire HTBI primers in conjunction with Arm-PCR of CDR3 regions. TCRdb redid the calling of the multiplex PCR reads with MiXCR, one entry per CDR3 protein. The data show under 300,000 distinct CDR3 sequences, around 16% seen once. Sequences were derived from peripheral blood mononuclear cells (PBMCs), sampled at new diagnosis, from a patient treated with antithyroid drugs. The receptors shown here come from a female donor with Graves disease.

This clonotype came up many times. The chain is built from TRBV5-4 and TRBJ2-1; 7 bases match TRBD2. V lost 0 bases, J lost 6 bases, and 9 bases stayed unmatched. The CDR3 covers 16 residues. CDR1 and CDR2 from the germline V gene are SGHNT and YYREEE (reference sequence). In nucleotides, the CDR3 is TGTGCCAGCAGCTTGGGGGCCTCGGGGGGAGGCAATGAGCAGTTCTTC. This codes for CASSLGASGGGNEQFF.

At least ten counts were recorded for this clonotype. The chain links TRBV20-1 to TRBJ2-3; the D is unclear. From germline, CDR1 is DFQATT and CDR2 SNEGSKA (reference sequence). The length of the CDR3 is 14 residues. Deletions cut 3 bases from V and 6 bases from J, with 16 bases between. CDR3 nucleotides: TGCAGTGCTAGTCGACTCTCGGTGCGTGATACGCAGTATTTT. Protein product: CSASRLSVRDTQYF.

This clonotype was recorded at least ten times. V gene TRBV20-1 combines with J gene TRBJ2-1; D uncertain. The CDR3 consists of 15 residues. The germline V gene encodes CDR1 DFQATT and CDR2 SNEGSKA (reference sequence). The V and J ends lost 0 bases and 1 base respectively, with 10 bases between them. CDR3 in DNA: TGCAGTGCTAGAGATCAGGCAGCATCCTACAATGAGCAGTTCTTC. Its protein product is CSARDQAASYNEQFF.

This clonotype was found many times. The gene calls are TRBV19 and TRBJ2-3; D ambiguous. This CDR3 comprises 12 residues. CDR1 and CDR2 from the germline V gene are LNHDA and SQIVND (reference sequence). V was shortened by 7 bases and J by 5 bases, with 10 bases between the two germline ends. The CDR3 DNA reads as TGTGCCAGTACCAGCCGTGGAGATACGCAGTATTTT. Translated: CASTSRGDTQYF.

Ten or more counts support this clonotype. This chain links TRBV2 with TRBJ2-3; D might be TRBD2 (7 bases). CDR1 is SNHLY and CDR2 is FYNNEI in the germline V gene. V was clipped by 2 bases and J by 2 bases, with 14 bases between them. The CDR3 loop spans 16 amino acids. For the CDR3, the DNA is TGTGCCAGCAGTGAACTTGGGGGGGGCAACACAGATACGCAGTATTTT. The encoded protein is CASSELGGGNTDTQYF.

CDR3 region: CASSPNGNEQFF. Written as DNA, the CDR3 is TGTGCCAGCAGCCCCAACGGGAATGAGCAGTTCTTC. The rearrangement joins TRBV6-2 or TRBV6-3 to TRBJ2-1; D not resolved. Germline assignment: CDR1 MNHEY and CDR2 SVGEGT. The CDR3 is 12 residues long. Trimming took off 6 bases at V and 7 bases at J, with 10 bases between the two ends.

This clonotype was counted many times. The chain couples TRBV6-1 to TRBJ1-1; D remains ambiguous. Germline CDR1 and CDR2: MNHNS and SASEGT. The length of the CDR3 is 13 residues. The ends were cut back, 0 bases at V and 4 bases at J, with 6 bases in the middle. CDR3 protein: CASSEAMGTEAFF. The CDR3 region has the DNA TGTGCCAGCAGTGAAGCGATGGGCACTGAAGCTTTCTTT.

This clonotype was seen repeatedly, ten times or more. The CDR3 reads CASSGGVWETQYF. DNA of the CDR3: TGTGCCAGCAGTGGAGGCGTATGGGAGACCCAGTACTTC. The chain combines TRBV2 with TRBJ2-5; the D is unclear. This CDR3 contains 13 residues. In germline, CDR1 is SNHLY, CDR2 FYNNEI. Trimming removed 4 bases from V and 5 bases from J, with 11 bases in between.

This clonotype was observed at least ten times. The rearrangement uses TRBV10-3 and TRBJ2-1; 13 nucleotides match TRBD2. CDR3 length: 15 residues. The junction had 4 bases not matched to a gene; V was cut back by 6 bases and J by 5 bases. Germline assignment: CDR1 ENHRY and CDR2 SYGVKD. The DNA of the CDR3 is TGTGCCATCAGGACCGGGACTAGCGGGAACAATGAGCAGTTCTTC. It codes for CAIRTGTSGNNEQFF.

In its sample, this clonotype was seen many times. CDR3: CASSPTLALGTDTQYF. CDR3 sequence (DNA): TGTGCCAGCAGCCCAACCCTAGCGCTTGGCACAGATACGCAGTATTTT. This sequence joins TRBV7-2 and TRBJ2-3; D might be TRBD2 (6 bases). CDR3 length: 16 amino acids. The V end was cut by 5 bases, the J end by 1 base, with 16 bases between. Looked up from germline, CDR1 is SGHTA and CDR2 is FQGNSA.

This clonotype was counted at least ten times. The chain couples TRBV30 to TRBJ1-6, with D hard to call. V dropped 3 bases and J dropped 9 bases, with 9 bases sitting between them. There are 12 residues in the CDR3. Germline V CDR1 and CDR2: GTSNPN, SVGIG (reference sequence). The CDR3 DNA reads TGTGCCTGGAGGCAGCCAACTTCACCCCTCCACTTT. Its translation is CAWRQPTSPLHF.

Only a few counts were recorded for this clonotype. The gene calls are TRBV4-3 and TRBJ1-2; TRBD1 might be the D (5 bases). This CDR3 comprises 15 residues. Per germline, CDR1 LGHNA and CDR2 YSLEER. The V end was cut by 0 bases, the J end by 5 bases, with 13 bases between. CDR3: CASSQEGTVNYGYTF. The CDR3 bases are TGCGCCAGCAGCCAAGAAGGGACCGTGAATTATGGCTACACCTTC.

This clonotype came up many times. The chain joins TRBV28 to TRBJ1-5; possible D gene TRBD1, 5 bases. This CDR3 region has 15 residues. Germline-derived CDR1 and CDR2 are MDHEN and SYDVKM. The ends were cut back, 8 bases at V and 4 bases at J, with 18 bases in the middle. CDR3 in amino acids: CASGQGGPPNQPQHF. The DNA of the CDR3 is TGTGCCAGCGGCCAGGGAGGCCCCCCTAATCAGCCCCAGCATTTT.

This clonotype was recorded many times. The rearrangement uses TRBV28 and TRBJ2-1; perhaps TRBD2 as D (5 bases). The CDR3 length is 14 residues. Germline CDR1 reads MDHEN; CDR2 reads SYDVKM. V was cut by 6 bases and J by 6 bases, with 15 bases left in between. CDR3 residues: CASRGGLYANEQFF. As DNA, the CDR3 is TGTGCCAGCAGGGGCGGGCTTTACGCCAATGAGCAGTTCTTC.

The chain couples TRBV6-9 to TRBJ2-2; no clear D gene. The germline V and J ends were trimmed by 1 base and 5 bases, with 23 bases remaining between them. Germline V CDR1 and CDR2: MNHGY, SVAAGI. CDR3 length equals 19 residues. The CDR3 coding sequence is TGTGCCAGCAGTTATTTCGTTTTTCGGACGTTGGATAAGACCGGGGAGCTGTTTTTT. It translates to CASSYFVFRTLDKTGELFF.